What follows is one T cell receptor (beta chain) and its context. Its antigen is still unknown. Per-nucleotide qualities are absent, and no much larger clonotype sits a single base away. CDR1 and CDR2 are read off the germline V gene as MNHNS and SASEGT. Clipping removes 2 bases from V and 5 bases from J, with 9 as the unmatched junction base count. The CDR3 contains 15 residues, cysteine and phenylalanine counted. Only the CDR3 DNA stays, 45 bases, in frame from base 1. The sample comes from a study of shared T cell receptors in the human thymus (dated by TCRdb to 2020 to 2022). Study-level background: The study examined how self-reactive, shared T-cell receptor alpha chains are generated in the human thymus.

Preparation of the library involved the immunoSEQ multiplex PCR assay. The clones in this table, taken by TCRdb from immuneACCESS, are in-frame only. Not every clone is retained; where verified, under half of the shortfall comes from an unresolved V gene, and the cause of the rest is unknown. The sample table lists approximately 730,000 clones, approximately 85% of them with a count of one. The leading ten clones occupy around 0.0094% of the sample. These same records also appear under a second study, on human thymus T cells. As the second study states: Donors were immunologically healthy infants undergoing open corrective cardiac surgery for congenital heart defects in Finland. The thymus tissue came from surgical resects taken out during corrective cardiac surgery. Both the thymic and the peripheral blood repertoires appeared to show biased V and J gene segment usage. Highly overlapping thymic TCR repertoires among unrelated individuals were reported in the related research. The study described the TCR alpha and beta repertoires in under ten infant thymus samples and a handful of matching peripheral blood samples. The infant donors were roughly 7 to 244 days old, and the cohort included over 5 males and two females. Thymocytes were freed from the tissue by mechanical means and kept at -70 degrees C as pellets of roughly 9-30 million cells. A QIAsymphony instrument was used to extract genomic DNA from the frozen cell pellets. The immunoSEQ multiplex PCR assay was used to amplify the TCRB and TCRAD loci from a standardized quantity of quality-controlled genomic DNA. Amplicons spanned the V(D)J region at a length sufficient to cover the CDR3 and identify V and J genes. The commercial immunoSEQ service was used to sequence amplicons on an Illumina platform. Corrections for primer bias and sequencing errors followed previously described methods, while TCRAD and TCRB definitions were based on the IMGT database. Repertoires were analysed with immunoSEQ Analyzer 3.0 and VDJTools, covering basic statistics, V/J segment usage, diversity estimates, rarefaction and pairwise overlap. Chao1, ChaoE, Efron-Thisted, Shannon and inverse Simpson indices were used to estimate diversity, which was also estimated on datasets down-sampled to the smallest sample. Repertoire overlap was determined by strict matching of CDR3 nucleotide sequence, V gene and J gene, and Jaccard-based multidimensional scaling clustering was applied. On average, thymus samples yielded about 810,000 unique TCRB clonotypes, whereas blood samples yielded around 84,000.

The sample comprised thymocytes. The chain joins TRBV6-1 to TRBJ2-7; 7 bases in between match TRBD2. The source of this sequence is a girl less than two years old with a congenital heart defect. Donor details come from another sample of the same person, matched by shared clones. In nucleotide form, the sequence is TGTGCCAGCAGTGAACCCCGGGGGGTGGGAGACGAGCAGTACTTC. This gives the protein CASSEPRGVGDEQYF.